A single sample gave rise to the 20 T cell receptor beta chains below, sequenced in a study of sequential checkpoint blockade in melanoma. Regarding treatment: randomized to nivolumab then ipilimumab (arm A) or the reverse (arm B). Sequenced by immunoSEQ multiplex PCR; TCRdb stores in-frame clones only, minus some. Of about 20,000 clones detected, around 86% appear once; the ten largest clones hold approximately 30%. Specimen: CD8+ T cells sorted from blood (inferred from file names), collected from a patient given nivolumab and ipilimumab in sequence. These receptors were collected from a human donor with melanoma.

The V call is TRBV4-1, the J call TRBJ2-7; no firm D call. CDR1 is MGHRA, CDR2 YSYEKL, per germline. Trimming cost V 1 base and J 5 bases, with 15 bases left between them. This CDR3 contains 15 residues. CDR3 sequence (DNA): TGCGCCAGCAGCCAAGCCATCCGGCAGGAAAACGAGCAGTACTTC. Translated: CASSQAIRQENEQYF.

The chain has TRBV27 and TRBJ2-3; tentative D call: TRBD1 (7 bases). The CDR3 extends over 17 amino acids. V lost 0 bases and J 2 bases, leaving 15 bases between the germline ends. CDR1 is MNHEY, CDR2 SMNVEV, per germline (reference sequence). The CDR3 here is CASSLSPRRGPTDTQYF. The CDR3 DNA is TGTGCCAGCAGTTTATCCCCCAGGAGGGGGCCCACAGATACGCAGTATTTT.

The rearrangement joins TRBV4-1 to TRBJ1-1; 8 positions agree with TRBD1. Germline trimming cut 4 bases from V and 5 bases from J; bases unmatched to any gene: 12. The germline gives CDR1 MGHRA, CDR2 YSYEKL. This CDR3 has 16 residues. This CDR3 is CASSPNPRGLGTEAFF. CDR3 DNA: TGCGCCAGCAGCCCCAACCCCAGGGGGCTGGGTACTGAAGCTTTCTTT.

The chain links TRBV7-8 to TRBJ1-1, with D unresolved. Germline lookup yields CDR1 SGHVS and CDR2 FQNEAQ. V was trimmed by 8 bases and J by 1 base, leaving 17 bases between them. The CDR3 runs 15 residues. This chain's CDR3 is CASWLGVPSNTEAFF. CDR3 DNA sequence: TGTGCCAGCTGGCTAGGAGTCCCTTCGAACACTGAAGCTTTCTTT. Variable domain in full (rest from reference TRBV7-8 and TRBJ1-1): GAGVSQSPRYKVAKRGQDVALRCDPISGHVSLFWYQQALGQGPEFLTYFQNEAQLDKSGLPSDRFFAERPEGSVSTLKIQRTQQEDSAVYLCASWLGVPSNTEAFFGQGTRLTVV.

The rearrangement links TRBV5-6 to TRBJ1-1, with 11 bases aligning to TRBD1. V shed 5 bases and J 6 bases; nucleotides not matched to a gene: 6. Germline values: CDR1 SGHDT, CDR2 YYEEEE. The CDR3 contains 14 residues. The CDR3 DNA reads TGTGCCAGCAGAGCCGGGACAGGGGGGGCTGAAGCTTTCTTT. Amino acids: CASRAGTGGAEAFF.

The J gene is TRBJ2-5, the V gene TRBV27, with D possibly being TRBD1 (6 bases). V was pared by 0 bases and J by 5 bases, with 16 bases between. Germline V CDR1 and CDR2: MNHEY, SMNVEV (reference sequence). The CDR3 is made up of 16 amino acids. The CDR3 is CASSLSGAGVKETQYF. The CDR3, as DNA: TGTGCCAGCAGTTTATCAGGGGCAGGGGTAAAGGAGACCCAGTACTTC.

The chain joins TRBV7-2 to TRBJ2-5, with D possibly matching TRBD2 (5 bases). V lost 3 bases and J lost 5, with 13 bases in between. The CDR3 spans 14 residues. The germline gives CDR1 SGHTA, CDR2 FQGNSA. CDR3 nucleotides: TGTGCCAGCAGCTTGGGCAGGAGGATGGAGACCCAGTACTTC. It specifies CASSLGRRMETQYF.

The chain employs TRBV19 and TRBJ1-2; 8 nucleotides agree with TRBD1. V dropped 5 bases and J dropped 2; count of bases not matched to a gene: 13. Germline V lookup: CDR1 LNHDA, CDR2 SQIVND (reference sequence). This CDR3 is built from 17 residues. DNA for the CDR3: TGTGCCAGTAGTCTGGGGACAGGTCGGAGAAGGAACTATGGCTACACCTTC. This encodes CASSLGTGRRRNYGYTF.

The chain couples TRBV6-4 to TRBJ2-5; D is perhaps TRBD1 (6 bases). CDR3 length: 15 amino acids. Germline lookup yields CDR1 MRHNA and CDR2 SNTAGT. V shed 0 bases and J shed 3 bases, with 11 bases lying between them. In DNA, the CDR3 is TGTGCCAGCAGTGACTCCGGGCCAGGGGAAGAGACCCAGTACTTC. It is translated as CASSDSGPGEETQYF.

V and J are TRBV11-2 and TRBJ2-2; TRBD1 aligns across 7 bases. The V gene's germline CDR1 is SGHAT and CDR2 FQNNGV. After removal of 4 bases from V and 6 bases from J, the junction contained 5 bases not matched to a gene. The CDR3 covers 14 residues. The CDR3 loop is CASSSRDSPGELFF. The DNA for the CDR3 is TGTGCCAGCAGCTCCCGGGACAGCCCCGGGGAGCTGTTTTTT.

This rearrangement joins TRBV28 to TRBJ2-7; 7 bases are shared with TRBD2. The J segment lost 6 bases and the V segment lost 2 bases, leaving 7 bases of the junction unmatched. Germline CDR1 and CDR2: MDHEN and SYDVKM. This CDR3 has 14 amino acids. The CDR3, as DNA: TGTGCCAGCAGTTTAGTCGCGGGAGCCCGCGAGCAGTACTTC. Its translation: CASSLVAGAREQYF. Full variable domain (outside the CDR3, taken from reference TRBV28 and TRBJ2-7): DVKVTQSSRYLVKRTGEKVFLECVQDMDHENMFWYRQDPGLGLRLIYFSYDVKMKEKGDIPEGYSVSREKKERFSLILESASTNQTSMYLCASSLVAGAREQYFGPGTRLTVT.

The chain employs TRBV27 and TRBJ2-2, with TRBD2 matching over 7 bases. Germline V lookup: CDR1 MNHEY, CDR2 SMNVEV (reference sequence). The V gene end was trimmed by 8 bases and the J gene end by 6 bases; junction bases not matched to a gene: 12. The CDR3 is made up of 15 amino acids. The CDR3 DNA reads TGTGCCAGCGGGGACGTGGGAGGGCCTCCCGGGGAGCTGTTTTTT. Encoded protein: CASGDVGGPPGELFF.

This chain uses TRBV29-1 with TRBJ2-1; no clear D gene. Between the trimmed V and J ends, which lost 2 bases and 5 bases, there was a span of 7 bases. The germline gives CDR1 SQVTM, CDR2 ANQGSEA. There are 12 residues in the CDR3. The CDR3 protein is CSVEIVDNEQFF. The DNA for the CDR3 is TGCAGCGTTGAAATAGTTGACAATGAGCAGTTCTTC.

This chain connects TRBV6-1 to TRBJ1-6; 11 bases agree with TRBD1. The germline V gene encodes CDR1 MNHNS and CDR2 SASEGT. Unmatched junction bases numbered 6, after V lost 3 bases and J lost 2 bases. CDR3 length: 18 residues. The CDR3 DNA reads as TGTGCCAGCAGTGACGGGGGGACAGGGGGTACCTATAATTCACCCCTCCACTTT. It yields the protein CASSDGGTGGTYNSPLHF.

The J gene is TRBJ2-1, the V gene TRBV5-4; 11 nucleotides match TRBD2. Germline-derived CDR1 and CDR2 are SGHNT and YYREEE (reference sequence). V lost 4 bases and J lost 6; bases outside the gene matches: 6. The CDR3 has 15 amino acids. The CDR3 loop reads CASSIGLAGTNEQFF. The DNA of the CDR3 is TGTGCCAGCAGCATAGGACTAGCGGGCACCAATGAGCAGTTCTTC.

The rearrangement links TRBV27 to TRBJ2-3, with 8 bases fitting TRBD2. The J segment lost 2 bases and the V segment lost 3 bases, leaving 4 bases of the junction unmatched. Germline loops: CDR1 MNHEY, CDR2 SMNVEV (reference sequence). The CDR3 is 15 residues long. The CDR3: CASSFLAGSTDTQYF. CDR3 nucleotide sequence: TGTGCCAGCAGTTTTCTAGCGGGCTCCACAGATACGCAGTATTTT.

The DNA for the CDR3 is TGTGCCAGCTCTGGTTTCGGGACAGGGGGCTTCTACGAGCAGTACTTC. As protein: CASSGFGTGGFYEQYF. The chain couples TRBV6-4 to TRBJ2-7, with 12 bases matching TRBD1. V lost 8 bases, J lost 3 bases, and 11 bases stayed unmatched. This CDR3 comprises 16 residues. CDR1 is MRHNA and CDR2 is SNTAGT in the germline V gene.

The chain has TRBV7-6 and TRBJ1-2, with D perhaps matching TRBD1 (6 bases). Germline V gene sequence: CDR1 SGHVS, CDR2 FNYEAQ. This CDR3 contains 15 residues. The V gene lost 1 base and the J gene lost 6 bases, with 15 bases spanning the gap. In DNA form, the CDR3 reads TGTGCCAGCAGCTTAGGATCAGGGGATCAAAATGGCTACACCTTC. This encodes CASSLGSGDQNGYTF.

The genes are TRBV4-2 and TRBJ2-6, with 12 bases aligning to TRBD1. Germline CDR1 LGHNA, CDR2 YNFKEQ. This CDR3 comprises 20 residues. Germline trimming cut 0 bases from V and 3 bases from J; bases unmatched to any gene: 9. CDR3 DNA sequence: TGTGCCAGCAGCCAAGAATTCAGGGACAGGGGGCCAAGTGGGGCCAACGTCCTGACTTTC. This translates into CASSQEFRDRGPSGANVLTF.

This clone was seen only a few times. CDR3 sequence reads: CASSESIAGTYEQYF. The CDR3 DNA reads TGCGCCAGCAGTGAGTCGATAGCGGGAACCTACGAGCAGTACTTC. The V call is TRBV10-1, the J call TRBJ2-7, with 8 bases that match TRBD2. Trimming at V came to 0 bases and at J to 2 bases, leaving 3 bases not matched to a gene. This CDR3 has 15 residues. Germline CDR1 reads WNHNN; CDR2 reads SYGVQD (reference sequence).